The 29 T cell receptor beta chains below come from one sample, sequenced in a study of T cell clones after liver transplantation. Measured with immunoSEQ multiplex PCR; TCRdb has only the in-frame clones, and not every one. The sample holds roughly 74,000 clones, 80% seen once. This material consisted of CD4+ T cells from blood, taken before liver transplant. The receptors originated from a human donor who received a liver transplant.

This chain joins TRBV7-2 and TRBJ2-7, with D maybe TRBD2 (6 bases). Per the germline V gene, CDR1 is SGHTA and CDR2 is FQGNSA. Trimming shortened V by 2 bases and J by 7 bases, and 9 bases separated the two germline ends. This CDR3 has 12 residues. In nucleotides, the CDR3 is TGTGCCAGCAGCTTACTGGCGGGAGAGCAGTACTTC. Its translation is CASSLLAGEQYF.

About this clone: An end of the junction differs from the germline gene, which may be a read error. V usage is TRBV7-7 and J usage is TRBJ1-2, with 7 nucleotides matching TRBD1. CDR3 length: 14 residues. Germline loops: CDR1 SSHAT, CDR2 FNYEAQ (reference sequence). The CDR3, as DNA: TGTGCTAGCAGCCCACGGGACAGTAACTATGGCTACACCTTC. This translates into CASSPRDSNYGYTF.

The V and J genes are TRBV19 and TRBJ1-1; no clear D. Per the germline V gene, CDR1 is LNHDA and CDR2 is SQIVND (reference sequence). This CDR3 has 14 amino acids. With 4 bases removed from V and 2 bases from J, the gap between germline ends came to 11 bases. The CDR3 DNA follows: TGTGCCAGTAGTAAGGGCGGTGGAAACACTGAAGCTTTCTTT. Translated, it gives CASSKGGGNTEAFF.

The chain carries TRBV27 and TRBJ1-2, with D maybe TRBD1 (6 bases). From germline, CDR1 is MNHEY and CDR2 SMNVEV (reference sequence). The ends were cut back, 2 bases at V and 4 bases at J, with 8 bases in the middle. This CDR3 has 13 residues. CDR3 sequence: CASSLRGGYGYTF. The CDR3 DNA follows: TGTGCCAGCAGTTTAAGAGGGGGCTATGGCTACACCTTC.

This CDR3 is CASSPNVGTNEQFF. In nucleotides, the CDR3 is TGTGCCAGCTCACCTAATGTTGGAACCAATGAGCAGTTCTTC. This chain uses TRBV18 with TRBJ2-1; D is uncertain. From germline, CDR1 is KGHSH and CDR2 LQKENI. V was cut by 3 bases and J by 6 bases, with 12 bases left in between. This CDR3 contains 14 residues.

J is TRBJ2-7 and V is TRBV20-1; maybe TRBD1 (6 bases). Germline V lookup: CDR1 DFQATT, CDR2 SNEGSKA (reference sequence). V lost 5 bases, J lost 4 bases, and 9 bases lay in between. There are 11 residues in the CDR3. The CDR3 nucleotides are TGCAGTGCTTGGGGACAATACGAGCAGTACTTC. This gives the protein CSAWGQYEQYF.

The chain recombines TRBV7-9 with TRBJ2-1; TRBD1 or TRBD2 may be the D gene (5 bases each). CDR3 length: 15 amino acids. The germline V gene encodes CDR1 SEHNR and CDR2 FQNEAQ (reference sequence). V was trimmed by 5 bases and J by 3 bases, leaving 14 bases between them. The DNA for the CDR3 is TGTGCCAGCAGCCCAACTAGGGGCTACTACAATGAGCAGTTCTTC. This sequence encodes CASSPTRGYYNEQFF. Full variable domain (outside the CDR3, taken from reference TRBV7-9 and TRBJ2-1): DTGVSQNPRHKITKRGQNVTFRCDPISEHNRLYWYRQTLGQGPEFLTYFQNEAQLEKSRLLSDRFSAERPKGSFSTLEIQRTEQGDSAMYLCASSPTRGYYNEQFFGPGTRLTVL.

The gene calls are TRBV19 and TRBJ2-3; D call uncertain. This CDR3 comprises 14 residues. Germline values: CDR1 LNHDA, CDR2 SQIVND (reference sequence). V lost 4 bases, J lost 2 bases, and 10 bases lay in between. This chain's CDR3 is CASSNGYITDTQYF. CDR3 nucleotide sequence: TGTGCCAGTAGTAACGGATACATCACAGATACGCAGTATTTT.

The genes are TRBV19 and TRBJ2-3; the match to TRBD1 covers 8 bases. Trimming at V came to 8 bases and at J to 1 base, leaving 2 bases not matched to a gene. Germline V gene sequence: CDR1 LNHDA, CDR2 SQIVND (reference sequence). This CDR3 is built from 13 residues. CDR3 nucleotide sequence: TGTGCCAGTCAGACAGGGGGCACAGATACGCAGTATTTT. Its protein is CASQTGGTDTQYF. Complete variable domain (other parts from reference TRBV19 and TRBJ2-3): DGGITQSPKYLFRKEGQNVTLSCEQNLNHDAMYWYRQDPGQGLRLIYYSQIVNDFQKGDIAEGYSVSREKKESFPLTVTSAQKNPTAFYLCASQTGGTDTQYFGPGTRLTVL.

The chain joins TRBV6-6 to TRBJ1-1, with TRBD1 as a possible D gene (6 bases). V was clipped by 4 bases and J by 11 bases, with 23 bases between them. Germline V gene data show CDR1 as MNHNY and CDR2 as SVGAGI (reference sequence). The CDR3 spans 15 residues. Here the CDR3 DNA reads TGTGCCAGCAGTTCCCTTCTCGGGGGGCGGAGCCAGGCTTTCTTT. It specifies CASSSLLGGRSQAFF.

The V call is TRBV4-2, the J call TRBJ2-7, with D unresolved. V gave up 0 bases and J gave up 4 bases, with 13 bases separating them. CDR3 length: 15 amino acids. Looked up from germline, CDR1 is LGHNA and CDR2 is YNFKEQ. The CDR3 reads CASSQEVRYTYEQYF. As DNA, the CDR3 is TGTGCCAGCAGCCAAGAGGTACGCTACACTTACGAGCAGTACTTC.

The CDR3 loop reads CASSLDRLEAFF. CDR3 DNA sequence: TGTGCCAGCAGTTTAGACAGGCTCGAAGCTTTCTTT. The rearrangement joins TRBV6-5 to TRBJ1-1; perhaps TRBD1 as D (6 bases). V lost 4 bases, J lost 8 bases, and 11 bases lay in between. The CDR3 contains 12 residues. Germline CDR1 reads MNHEY; CDR2 reads SVGAGI.

V and J are TRBV6-1 and TRBJ2-7; 10 bases are shared with TRBD1. V dropped 6 bases and J dropped 6; count of bases not matched to a gene: 11. Germline CDR1 is MNHNS and CDR2 is SASEGT. CDR3 size: 15 residues. The DNA for the CDR3 is TGTGCCAGCAGGGCCGGGGACAGGGGACTGAGCGAGCAGTACTTC. Its protein is CASRAGDRGLSEQYF.

J is TRBJ1-2 and V is TRBV18; 9 nucleotides agree with TRBD1. Unmatched junction bases numbered 12, after V lost 0 bases and J lost 7 bases. The CDR3 loop spans 17 amino acids. CDR1 and CDR2 (germline): KGHSH, LQKENI. The CDR3 nucleotides read TGTGCCAGCTCACCACCTGGTGACAGGGGGGAAGGAGGTGGCTACACCTTC. Amino acids: CASSPPGDRGEGGGYTF.

The chain couples TRBV6-6 to TRBJ2-1; TRBD2 aligns across 9 bases. Germline CDR1 is MNHNY and CDR2 is SVGAGI (reference sequence). The CDR3 spans 12 residues. V shed 7 bases and J 6 bases; nucleotides not matched to a gene: 1. The CDR3 here is CASKAGGNEQFF. CDR3 DNA sequence: TGTGCCAGCAAAGCGGGAGGCAATGAGCAGTTCTTC.

The chain is built from TRBV5-1 and TRBJ1-5; no clear D. The CDR3 totals 13 residues. The V gene's germline CDR1 is SGHRS and CDR2 YFSETQ. Trimming pared 0 bases from V and 3 bases from J, leaving 4 bases between. The CDR3 region is CASSLDYNQPQHF. The CDR3 DNA sequence: TGCGCCAGCAGCTTGGACTACAATCAGCCCCAGCATTTT.

The chain recombines TRBV2 with TRBJ1-1; D is perhaps TRBD1 (5 bases). The germline CDR1 and CDR2 sequences are SNHLY and FYNNEI. The length of the CDR3 is 14 residues. V lost 7 bases and J 1 base, leaving 13 bases between the germline ends. The CDR3 coding sequence is TGTGCCAGCACCCTTCTCGGGGGGAACACTGAAGCTTTCTTT. The encoded protein is CASTLLGGNTEAFF.

This sequence joins TRBV18 and TRBJ2-3; D tentatively fits TRBD1 or TRBD2 (5 bases each). Trimming stripped 4 bases from V and 5 bases from J, with 16 bases between. CDR1 is KGHSH and CDR2 is LQKENI in the germline V gene. This CDR3 is built from 15 residues. The CDR3 protein is CASSRYAGQGDTQYF. The CDR3 DNA reads TGTGCCAGCTCACGATACGCGGGCCAGGGAGATACGCAGTATTTT.

The gene calls are TRBV9 and TRBJ2-7, with TRBD2 matching over 7 bases. There are 15 residues in the CDR3. V lost 1 base to trimming and J lost 3 bases; unmatched junction nucleotides: 7. Germline assignment: CDR1 SGDLS and CDR2 YYNGEE. The CDR3 loop is CASSVNGGSFYEQYF. The CDR3 bases are TGTGCCAGCAGCGTAAATGGCGGGAGTTTCTACGAGCAGTACTTC.

This clone was observed once. This chain connects TRBV6-1 to TRBJ1-5; D gene unclear. Germline V lookup: CDR1 MNHNS, CDR2 SASEGT. Trimming took off 7 bases at V and 0 bases at J, with 10 bases between the two ends. This CDR3 contains 14 residues. The CDR3 coding sequence is TGTGCCAGCACCCGAGGGAATAGCAATCAGCCCCAGCATTTT. Translation gives CASTRGNSNQPQHF.

The rearrangement joins TRBV5-1 to TRBJ1-4; 7 bases fit TRBD1. The length of the CDR3 is 15 residues. The junction had 3 bases not matched to a gene; V was cut back by 0 bases and J by 4 bases. The germline CDR1 and CDR2 sequences are SGHRS and YFSETQ. This CDR3 is CASSLGAGGNEKLFF. CDR3 sequence (DNA): TGCGCCAGCAGCTTGGGGGCAGGGGGTAATGAAAAACTGTTTTTT.

This chain connects TRBV15 to TRBJ1-2, with D possibly matching TRBD1 (5 bases). CDR3 length: 13 residues. Germline-derived CDR1 and CDR2 are LNHNV and YYDKDF (reference sequence). Trimming left V 6 bases short and J 8 bases short, with 16 bases between. Here the CDR3 DNA reads TGTGCCACCAGTCCGGGACTTTTAAGAGGCTACACCTTC. Translating it yields CATSPGLLRGYTF.

This clone was seen once. The chain couples TRBV7-9 to TRBJ2-4; D gene unclear. Trimming removed 11 bases from V and 5 bases from J, with 19 bases in between. The CDR3 loop spans 14 amino acids. The V gene's germline CDR1 is SEHNR and CDR2 FQNEAQ (reference sequence). The CDR3 nucleotides read TGTGCCGAAAGCAGTGTGACCGGAGAAAACATTCAGTACTTC. It is translated as CAESSVTGENIQYF. The full variable domain, with the rest looked up from reference TRBV7-9 and TRBJ2-4, is DTGVSQNPRHKITKRGQNVTFRCDPISEHNRLYWYRQTLGQGPEFLTYFQNEAQLEKSRLLSDRFSAERPKGSFSTLEIQRTEQGDSAMYLCAESSVTGENIQYFGAGTRLSVL.

Only a few counts were recorded for this clone. V is TRBV5-4 and J is TRBJ2-7; D possibly uses TRBD1 or TRBD2 (6 bases each). Germline V gene lookup returns CDR1 SGHNT and CDR2 YYREEE (reference sequence). The CDR3 has 14 amino acids. The V and J ends lost 0 bases and 5 bases respectively, with 12 bases between them. This CDR3 is CASSLAGGPDEQYF. CDR3 DNA sequence: TGTGCCAGCAGCTTGGCCGGGGGCCCCGACGAGCAGTACTTC.

A note on this clone: Relative to the germline gene, one junction end is altered; a read error may explain this. The V and J genes are TRBV7-6 and TRBJ2-3; D is perhaps TRBD2 (6 bases). The CDR3 loop spans 15 amino acids. Germline-derived CDR1 and CDR2 are SGHVS and FNYEAQ. CDR3 in amino acids: CASSLAPLSTDTQYF. CDR3 coding DNA: TGTGCCAGCAGCCTAGCGCCCTTAAGCACAGATACGCAGTATTTT. Supplemented by reference TRBV7-6 and TRBJ2-3, the full variable domain reads GAGVSQSPRYKVTKRGQDVALRCDPISGHVSLYWYRQALGQGPEFLTYFNYEAQQDKSGLPNDRFSAERPEGSISTLTIQRTEQRDSAMYRCASSLAPLSTDTQYFGPGTRLTVL.

This clone has only a few counts. The rearrangement links TRBV2 to TRBJ2-1, with a weak D call TRBD2 (7 bases). From germline, CDR1 is SNHLY and CDR2 FYNNEI. The V end was cut by 7 bases, the J end by 0 bases, with 22 bases between. This CDR3 is 18 amino acids long. The CDR3 bases are TGTGCCAGCAATACCCTGGGTGGGGGGGCTAGCTCCTACAATGAGCAGTTCTTC. This sequence encodes CASNTLGGGASSYNEQFF. The full variable domain, in which reference TRBV2 and TRBJ2-1 provide the parts outside the CDR3, is EPEVTQTPSHQVTQMGQEVILRCVPISNHLYFYWYRQILGQKVEFLVSFYNNEISEKSEIFDDQFSVERPDGSNFTLKIRSTKLEDSAMYFCASNTLGGGASSYNEQFFGPGTRLTVL.

V is TRBV5-6 and J is TRBJ1-2; 7 bases align to TRBD1. The ends lost 4 bases at V and 6 bases at J; junction bases unmatched: 6. The CDR3 extends over 13 amino acids. Germline assignment: CDR1 SGHDT and CDR2 YYEEEE. In nucleotides, the CDR3 is TGTGCCAGCAGCCACCGACAGGGTGATGGCTACACCTTC. It codes for CASSHRQGDGYTF.

This sequence joins TRBV28 and TRBJ2-5; 13 bases are a match to TRBD2. The V segment lost 5 bases and the J segment 3 bases; nucleotides outside the gene matches: 3. From germline, CDR1 is MDHEN and CDR2 SYDVKM. This CDR3 is built from 15 residues. CDR3 residues: CASSLGTSGKETQYF. The CDR3 bases are TGTGCCAGCAGTCTGGGGACTAGCGGGAAAGAGACCCAGTACTTC. Full variable domain (remainder filled in from reference TRBV28 and TRBJ2-5): DVKVTQSSRYLVKRTGEKVFLECVQDMDHENMFWYRQDPGLGLRLIYFSYDVKMKEKGDIPEGYSVSREKKERFSLILESASTNQTSMYLCASSLGTSGKETQYFGPGTRLLVL.

This sequence joins TRBV7-9 and TRBJ2-7; D is uncertain. The CDR3 extends over 11 amino acids. Germline CDR1 and CDR2: SEHNR and FQNEAQ (reference sequence). Trimming stripped 5 bases from V and 5 bases from J, with 7 bases between. DNA for the CDR3: TGTGCCAGCAGCCCTACTAACGAGCAGTACTTC. Protein sequence: CASSPTNEQYF.